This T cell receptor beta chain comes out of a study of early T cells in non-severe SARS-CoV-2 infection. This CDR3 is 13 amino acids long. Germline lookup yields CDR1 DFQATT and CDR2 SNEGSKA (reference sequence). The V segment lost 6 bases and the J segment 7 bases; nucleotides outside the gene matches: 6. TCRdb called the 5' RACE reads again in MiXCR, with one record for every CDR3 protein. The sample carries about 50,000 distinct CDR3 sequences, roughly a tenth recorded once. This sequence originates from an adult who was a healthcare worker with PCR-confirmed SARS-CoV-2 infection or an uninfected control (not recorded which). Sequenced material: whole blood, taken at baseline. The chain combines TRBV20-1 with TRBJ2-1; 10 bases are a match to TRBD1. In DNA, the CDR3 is TGCAGTGCACCGGGACAGGGGTGGAATGAGCAGTTCTTC. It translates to CSAPGQGWNEQFF.